The 22 T cell receptor beta chains reported below all come from one sample, sequenced in a study of blood T cells in healthy people across ages. PCR was performed a second time for about 7 to 11 cycles using a sample-barcoded 5' primer and a J-beta primer mix. TCRdb itself ran the 5' RACE reads through MiXCR, one entry per CDR3 protein. This table has more than 600,000 distinct CDR3 sequences, about 25% appearing once. The same sample was also used in a study of T cells of mothers and their children.

The specimen was blood. These receptors came from a boy between 10 and 17 years old in good health.

V gene TRBV20-1 combines with J gene TRBJ2-5, with 8 bases aligning to TRBD2. With 5 bases clipped from V and 4 bases from J, the junction kept 9 bases outside the gene matches. This CDR3 region has 14 residues. Germline values: CDR1 DFQATT, CDR2 SNEGSKA (reference sequence). CDR3 residues: CSAHGLALLETQYF. Here the CDR3 DNA reads TGCAGTGCTCATGGACTAGCCCTTTTAGAGACCCAGTACTTC.

The genes are TRBV11-2 and TRBJ2-4; TRBD2 agrees at 13 bases. The junction had 12 bases not matched to a gene; V was cut back by 7 bases and J by 0 bases. The CDR3 totals 19 residues. Per the germline V gene, CDR1 is SGHAT and CDR2 is FQNNGV. CDR3 loop: CASTHPGLAGTGAKNIQYF. DNA for the CDR3: TGTGCCAGCACCCATCCGGGACTAGCGGGGACGGGAGCCAAAAACATTCAGTACTTC. The variable domain in full, completed from reference TRBV11-2 and TRBJ2-4, reads EAGVAQSPRYKIIEKRQSVAFWCNPISGHATLYWYQQILGQGPKLLIQFQNNGVVDDSQLPKDRFSAERLKGVDSTLKIQPAKLEDSAVYLCASTHPGLAGTGAKNIQYFGAGTRLSVL.

This chain joins TRBV6-6 and TRBJ2-7; D is unclear. V was cut by 8 bases and J by 0 bases, with 8 bases left in between. CDR3 length equals 12 residues. Germline loops: CDR1 MNHNY, CDR2 SVGAGI (reference sequence). CDR3 sequence: CASLGSSYEQYF. DNA of the CDR3: TGTGCCAGCTTGGGCAGCTCCTACGAGCAGTACTTC.

This clonotype was detected only a few times. This chain uses TRBV4-1 with TRBJ2-5, with D tentatively TRBD2 (5 bases). The CDR3 runs 17 residues. The V gene's germline CDR1 is MGHRA and CDR2 YSYEKL. V lost 5 bases, J lost 2 bases, and 21 bases lay in between. CDR3: CASSSLAIGLVQETQYF. The CDR3 DNA reads as TGCGCCAGCAGCTCCCTAGCCATAGGACTCGTTCAAGAGACCCAGTACTTC.

This clonotype was seen a few times. The rearrangement joins TRBV28 to TRBJ2-7; 9 bases agree with TRBD2. Trimming cost V 7 bases and J 0 bases; bases outside gene matches: 7. Germline values: CDR1 MDHEN, CDR2 SYDVKM. The CDR3 extends over 15 amino acids. The CDR3 coding sequence is TGTGCCAGCAACCCCCGACTAGCGGACTCCTACGAGCAGTACTTC. This translates into CASNPRLADSYEQYF.

This clonotype was recorded once. The V gene is TRBV29-1, the J gene TRBJ1-1; D is uncertain. Germline values: CDR1 SQVTM, CDR2 ANQGSEA. V dropped 0 bases and J dropped 0 bases, with 5 bases sitting between them. The length of the CDR3 is 13 residues. CDR3 sequence: CSVEDSLNTEAFF. In DNA form, the CDR3 reads TGCAGCGTTGAAGACAGCTTGAACACTGAAGCTTTCTTT.

This clonotype was seen a handful of times. The rearrangement joins TRBV7-2 to TRBJ2-5; the D is unclear. The CDR3 is 13 residues long. Germline CDR1 reads SGHTA; CDR2 reads FQGNSA. V dropped 3 bases and J dropped 5 bases, with 10 bases sitting between them. The CDR3 DNA follows: TGTGCCAGCAGCTTGTTCTGGGTGGAGACCCAGTACTTC. Protein sequence: CASSLFWVETQYF.

This chain uses TRBV28 with TRBJ2-7; TRBD2 matches at 7 bases. CDR1 MDHEN and CDR2 SYDVKM come from the germline V gene. The V segment lost 5 bases and the J segment 2 bases; nucleotides outside the gene matches: 9. The CDR3 sequence is 15 residues long. The CDR3 coding sequence is TGTGCCAGCAGTGGGGGGGGGTTCACTACCTACGAGCAGTACTTC. This codes for CASSGGGFTTYEQYF.

This sequence joins TRBV20-1 and TRBJ2-7; 10 nucleotides line up with TRBD2. Germline-derived CDR1 and CDR2 are DFQATT and SNEGSKA (reference sequence). With 2 bases clipped from V and 3 bases from J, the junction kept 7 bases outside the gene matches. The CDR3 covers 15 residues. The CDR3 DNA follows: TGCAGTGCTAGATTTGGGCTAGCGGGAGTCTACGAGCAGTACTTC. It is translated as CSARFGLAGVYEQYF.

This clonotype was found a few times. This sequence joins TRBV29-1 and TRBJ2-5, with 9 bases fitting TRBD2. Matching the DNA end better, TRBJ2-1 makes the J call doubtful. The CDR3 sequence is 13 residues long. CDR1 and CDR2 from the germline V gene are SQVTM and ANQGSEA. CDR3 nucleotide sequence: TGCAGCGTTGATGGGCGGGAGGGCGATGAGCAGTTCTTC. Protein product: CSVDGREGDEQFF.

This clonotype has just a few counts. The chain recombines TRBV15 with TRBJ2-6; D is unresolved. The CDR3 consists of 15 residues. Trimming stripped 0 bases from V and 4 bases from J, with 7 bases between. Looked up from germline, CDR1 is LNHNV and CDR2 is YYDKDF (reference sequence). CDR3 amino acids: CATSRDSPGANVLTF. CDR3 sequence (DNA): TGTGCCACCAGCAGAGATTCGCCCGGGGCCAACGTCCTGACTTTC. Full variable domain (outside the CDR3, taken from reference TRBV15 and TRBJ2-6): DAMVIQNPRYQVTQFGKPVTLSCSQTLNHNVMYWYQQKSSQAPKLLFHYYDKDFNNEADTPDNFQSRRPNTSFCFLDIRSPGLGDTAMYLCATSRDSPGANVLTFGAGSRLTVL.

This clonotype was observed a handful of times. The chain has TRBV7-2 and TRBJ2-1; 7 bases are a match to TRBD1. Per germline, CDR1 SGHTA and CDR2 FQGNSA. This CDR3 has 13 residues. V shed 11 bases and J 8 bases; nucleotides not matched to a gene: 12. CDR3 bases: TGTGCCTCCGGAGCCAGGGGGACGGATGAGCAGTTCTTC. Translation: CASGARGTDEQFF.

The gene calls are TRBV28 and TRBJ2-5, with TRBD2 identical over 10 bases. This CDR3 is built from 15 residues. Germline-derived CDR1 and CDR2 are MDHEN and SYDVKM. After removal of 4 bases from V and 2 bases from J, the junction contained 4 bases not matched to a gene. In DNA, the CDR3 is TGTGCCAGCAGTTCCGGGACTAGCGTACAAGAGACCCAGTACTTC. Translated: CASSSGTSVQETQYF.

The chain links TRBV15 to TRBJ2-1, with 10 bases lining up with TRBD2. Trimming cost V 6 bases and J 4 bases; bases outside gene matches: 3. CDR3 length: 14 amino acids. CDR1 LNHNV and CDR2 YYDKDF come from the germline V gene (reference sequence). The chain's CDR3 is CATRGLAEYNEQFF. The CDR3 DNA follows: TGTGCCACCAGAGGACTAGCGGAATACAATGAGCAGTTCTTC.

This rearrangement joins TRBV7-2 to TRBJ2-1; D unclear. With the DNA end fitting TRBJ2-5 better, the J assignment may be wrong. The CDR3 runs 14 residues. The germline gives CDR1 SGHTA, CDR2 FQGNSA. CDR3 sequence reads: CASSSSSTEETQYF. CDR3 nucleotides: TGTGCCAGCAGCTCCTCCTCCACGGAGGAGACCCAGTACTTC.

The table lists this clonotype with many counts. This chain links TRBV14 with TRBJ2-7, with D perhaps TRBD1 (5 bases). V was pared by 4 bases and J by 2 bases, with 12 bases between. There are 14 residues in the CDR3. Germline CDR1 SGHDN, CDR2 FVKESK. CDR3 protein: CASSLPGQPYEQYF. CDR3 coding DNA: TGTGCCAGCAGCCTCCCAGGGCAGCCCTACGAGCAGTACTTC.

This clonotype was picked up a small number of times. V and J are TRBV29-1 and TRBJ1-2, with 9 bases that match TRBD1. The CDR3 extends over 15 amino acids. Germline loops: CDR1 SQVTM, CDR2 ANQGSEA. Trimming cost V 7 bases and J 3 bases; bases outside gene matches: 12. The CDR3 sequence: CSAAGTGRYYYGYTF. CDR3 nucleotide sequence: TGCAGCGCCGCCGGGACAGGGAGGTATTACTATGGCTACACCTTC.

V gene TRBV29-1 combines with J gene TRBJ2-5; D is possibly TRBD1 (6 bases). V dropped 3 bases and J dropped 4 bases, with 12 bases sitting between them. Germline values: CDR1 SQVTM, CDR2 ANQGSEA. This CDR3 comprises 13 residues. The CDR3 DNA follows: TGCAGCGTTGAGACCCGAGGGGGAGAGACCCAGTACTTC. Its translation is CSVETRGGETQYF.

The chain links TRBV7-9 to TRBJ2-5; D is unresolved. The end of the DNA is better explained by TRBJ2-7, so the J call may be wrong. CDR1 and CDR2 (germline): SEHNR, FQNEAQ (reference sequence). CDR3 length: 12 amino acids. The DNA for the CDR3 is TGTGCCAGCAGCTTCACAGACTACGAGCAGTACTTC. It translates to CASSFTDYEQYF.

V is TRBV2 and J is TRBJ2-7, with 9 bases matching TRBD1. Trimming cost V 6 bases and J 5 bases; bases outside gene matches: 8. This CDR3 is 14 amino acids long. The germline CDR1 and CDR2 sequences are SNHLY and FYNNEI. The CDR3 nucleotides read TGTGCCAGCAGGGCCGGGACAGGGAGGGACGAGCAGTACTTC. Its protein product is CASRAGTGRDEQYF.

The chain's CDR3 is CASSYLIRGFDEQYF. For the CDR3, the DNA is TGTGCCAGCAGTTACTTGATCAGGGGGTTCGACGAGCAGTACTTC. This rearrangement joins TRBV6-2 or TRBV6-3 to TRBJ2-7, with TRBD1 matching over 7 bases. The CDR3 has 15 residues. With 1 base clipped from V and 5 bases from J, the junction kept 8 bases outside the gene matches. Looked up from germline, CDR1 is MNHEY and CDR2 is SVGEGT.

The chain's CDR3 is CASSLNREGVYEQYF. The CDR3 DNA sequence: TGTGCCAGCAGTCTCAACCGGGAGGGGGTCTACGAGCAGTACTTC. The rearrangement uses TRBV27 and TRBJ2-7, with TRBD2 matching 8 bases. V lost 5 bases, J lost 3 bases, and 9 bases stayed unmatched. Germline-derived CDR1 and CDR2 are MNHEY and SMNVEV (reference sequence). The length of the CDR3 is 15 residues.